The entry that follows covers one TCR beta chain sequence. The data were obtained in a study of CD8+CD57+ T cells in acquired aplastic anemia. Across the study: Sorted CD4+ and CD8+ cells gave an average of roughly 3.2 ug of DNA.

Patients chosen for sequencing had shown CD8+CD57+ cell expansion by flow cytometry. The blood sampling took place in patients who had so far received no therapy. The TCR beta profiling, which covered VDJ combination and CDR3 sequence, was carried out using genomic DNA as the template. One entry per CDR3 protein, called by TCRdb with MiXCR from the reads. The sample yields about 98,000 distinct CDR3 sequences, about 66% seen once. The CDR3 runs to 16 residues. V was cut by 4 bases and J by 2 bases, with 15 bases left in between. In germline, CDR1 is KGHDR, CDR2 SFDVKD. The source material was sorted CD4+, CD8+, or CD8+CD57+ T cells (not recorded which) from PBMCs. The chain employs TRBV24-1 and TRBJ2-3; perhaps TRBD1 as D (6 bases). The sequence came from a human donor with aplastic anemia. CDR3 protein: CATSDRDTEYTDTQYF. CDR3 bases: TGTGCCACCAGTGACAGGGACACGGAATACACAGATACGCAGTATTTT.